The 27 T cell receptor beta chains presented below share a single source sample, sequenced in a study of CXCR3-negative and CXCR3-positive naive CD8 T cells. The libraries of TRB cDNA were constructed through 5' RACE using UMI labels. TCRdb processed the 5' RACE reads again and assigns one entry to each CDR3 protein, with no DNA. The table for this sample gives some 130,000 distinct CDR3 sequences. Sequenced input: naive CXCR3- CD8+ T cells from blood. Subset described: CD45RO-CCR7+CD27+CD95- naive CD8+ T cells lacking CXCR3 (TNR3-). These receptors came from a human donor in good health. Some clones in this sample may be carry-over from other donors' samples.

The chain has TRBV3-1 and TRBJ1-1; TCRdb names TRBD1, which stays unverified in the absence of DNA. The germline V gene encodes CDR1 LGHDT and CDR2 YNNKEL (reference sequence). CDR3 length equals 17 residues. The CDR3 loop reads CASSSRARAGRYTEAFF.

This chain joins TRBV29-1 and TRBJ1-2; TCRdb's D call, TRBD1, is unchecked because there is no DNA. In germline, CDR1 is SQVTM, CDR2 ANQGSEA. This CDR3 comprises 13 residues. CDR3 sequence: CSVAGGTNYGYTF.

V and J are TRBV2 and TRBJ2-1; the TRBD1 assignment by TCRdb is unverifiable without DNA. Germline-derived CDR1 and CDR2 are SNHLY and FYNNEI. The CDR3 runs 14 residues. The chain's CDR3 is CASSRGFSYNEQFF.

This rearrangement joins TRBV4-3 to TRBJ2-5; TCRdb outputs TRBD2, but without DNA this stays unchecked. This CDR3 has 16 amino acids. Germline CDR1 is LGHNA and CDR2 is YSLEER. The CDR3 protein is CASSQDRSSGGETQYF.

V gene TRBV18 combines with J gene TRBJ2-3; TCRdb's D call of TRBD1 is untestable without DNA. There are 15 residues in the CDR3. Looked up from germline, CDR1 is KGHSH and CDR2 is LQKENI. CDR3 residues: CASSHKEGRRATQYF.

The chain employs TRBV5-1 and TRBJ2-7; TCRdb's assignment of TRBD1 cannot be checked, as there is no DNA. CDR1 and CDR2 from the germline V gene are SGHRS and YFSETQ. The CDR3 is 14 residues long. CDR3 sequence: CASSYDRETCEQYF.

The genes are TRBV29-1 and TRBJ2-5; TCRdb outputs TRBD1, but without DNA this stays unchecked. The CDR3 is 15 residues long. CDR1 and CDR2 (germline): SQVTM, ANQGSEA. CDR3 loop: CSVDEKRLTGETQYF. Drawing the rest from reference TRBV29-1 and TRBJ2-5, the complete variable domain is SAVISQKPSRDICQRGTSLTIQCQVDSQVTMMFWYRQQPGQSLTLIATANQGSEATYESGFVIDKFPISRPNLTFSTLTVSNMSPEDSSIYLCSVDEKRLTGETQYFGPGTRLLVL.

The chain combines TRBV28 with TRBJ1-6; TCRdb's D call of TRBD1 is untestable without DNA. This CDR3 is built from 13 residues. Germline CDR1 is MDHEN and CDR2 is SYDVKM. The CDR3 reads CASTRTENSPLHF.

CDR3 region: CASSEGGLAYEQYF. The rearrangement links TRBV12-3 or TRBV12-4 to TRBJ2-7; the TCRdb D gene call, TRBD2, has no DNA to confirm it. The CDR3 runs to 14 residues.

The genes are TRBV7-3 and TRBJ2-2; TCRdb reports TRBD2, a call that lacks DNA to check it against. The CDR3 loop spans 16 amino acids. Per germline, CDR1 SGHTA and CDR2 FQGTGA. CDR3 region: CASSSPQSGATGELFF. Full variable domain (missing parts from reference TRBV7-3 and TRBJ2-2): GAGVSQTPSNKVTEKGKYVELRCDPISGHTALYWYRQSLGQGPEFLIYFQGTGAADDSGLPNDRFFAVRPEGSVSTLKIQRTERGDSAVYLCASSSPQSGATGELFFGEGSRLTVL.

CDR3 region: CATSREWEETQYF. This rearrangement joins TRBV15 to TRBJ2-5. The germline V gene has CDR1 LNHNV and CDR2 YYDKDF (reference sequence). The CDR3 has 13 amino acids. Based on the CDR3 plus reference TRBV15 and TRBJ2-5, the full variable domain is DAMVIQNPRYQVTQFGKPVTLSCSQTLNHNVMYWYQQKSSQAPKLLFHYYDKDFNNEADTPDNFQSRRPNTSFCFLDIRSPGLGDTAMYLCATSREWEETQYFGPGTRLLVL.

This chain links TRBV6-4 with TRBJ2-2; TCRdb indicates TRBD1, and absent DNA this call remains unverified. The CDR3 contains 14 residues. Looked up from germline, CDR1 is MRHNA and CDR2 is SNTAGT. The CDR3 spells CASIDRENTGELFF.

This chain connects TRBV20-1 to TRBJ2-7; TCRdb outputs TRBD2, but without DNA this stays unchecked. This CDR3 comprises 17 residues. CDR1 is DFQATT and CDR2 is SNEGSKA in the germline V gene (reference sequence). The CDR3 sequence is CSARANPLGLARYEQYF.

V gene TRBV4-2 combines with J gene TRBJ2-7. The V gene's germline CDR1 is LGHNA and CDR2 YNFKEQ. The CDR3 runs 13 residues. CDR3 loop: CASSQEDLYEQYF.

V is TRBV11-2 and J is TRBJ2-1; TCRdb proposes TRBD2, but this gene call is untestable without DNA. CDR1 is SGHAT and CDR2 is FQNNGV in the germline V gene. This CDR3 contains 17 residues. The CDR3 region is CASSLELVGVGYNEQLF.

The chain has TRBV7-9 and TRBJ2-3. The CDR3 runs 18 residues. Germline lookup yields CDR1 SEHNR and CDR2 FQNEAQ (reference sequence). CDR3: CASSLGVGRRTSTDTQYF.

The chain carries TRBV12-3 or TRBV12-4 and TRBJ2-2; TCRdb indicates TRBD2, and absent DNA this call remains unverified. The CDR3 totals 15 residues. CDR3 sequence: CASSEPGLVTGELFF.

V is TRBV4-3 and J is TRBJ2-3; no DNA is available, so the TRBD2 call from TCRdb remains unchecked. This CDR3 comprises 19 residues. CDR1 and CDR2 (germline): LGHNA, YSLEER. The CDR3 spells CASSQLSPGLADDTDTQYF.

The V gene is TRBV7-9, the J gene TRBJ2-7. Per the germline V gene, CDR1 is SEHNR and CDR2 is FQNEAQ (reference sequence). CDR3 length: 11 residues. The CDR3 protein is CASSGAYEQYF.

This chain uses TRBV4-1 with TRBJ2-2; TCRdb selects TRBD1, and the lack of DNA leaves this call unchecked. The CDR3 has 13 residues. The germline CDR1 and CDR2 sequences are MGHRA and YSYEKL. This CDR3 is CASSHARAGELFF.

The V call is TRBV29-1, the J call TRBJ2-1; with no DNA, the TCRdb D assignment of TRBD2 cannot be verified. The germline V gene encodes CDR1 SQVTM and CDR2 ANQGSEA. CDR3 length equals 15 residues. Here the CDR3 reads CSADGAGGLYNEQFF.

The chain has TRBV29-1 and TRBJ2-7; TCRdb outputs TRBD2, but without DNA this stays unchecked. The CDR3 is 13 residues long. CDR1 is SQVTM and CDR2 is ANQGSEA in the germline V gene. CDR3 loop: CSVSSDHTYEQYF.

CDR3 region: CASSRTPDSSYEQYF. The rearrangement uses TRBV11-1 and TRBJ2-7. CDR3 length: 15 amino acids. The germline CDR1 and CDR2 sequences are SGHAT and FQDESV (reference sequence).

The chain joins TRBV11-2 to TRBJ2-7; TCRdb indicates TRBD1, and absent DNA this call remains unverified. Germline V CDR1 and CDR2: SGHAT, FQNNGV. The CDR3 extends over 14 amino acids. CDR3 amino acids: CASSLGHGNHEQYF.

The chain employs TRBV5-1 and TRBJ2-1; TCRdb indicates TRBD1, and absent DNA this call remains unverified. The CDR3 has 14 amino acids. Germline CDR1 SGHRS, CDR2 YFSETQ. The CDR3 loop is CASTGTATYNEQFF.

The rearrangement links TRBV7-2 to TRBJ2-5; TCRdb's D gene call, TRBD2, goes unchecked for lack of DNA. The V gene's germline CDR1 is SGHTA and CDR2 FQGNSA. CDR3 size: 16 residues. CDR3 in amino acids: CASSFLAGPRQETQYF.

The chain has TRBV6-6 and TRBJ2-7; lacking DNA, the TRBD1 call made by TCRdb goes unchecked. CDR3 length: 13 residues. CDR1 MNHNY and CDR2 SVGAGI come from the germline V gene (reference sequence). The chain's CDR3 is CASSYQGHYEQYF.